This T cell receptor (delta chain) was observed in a study of Vδ1+ human thymocytes. Study-wide points: Despite high sort purity, around 19% of thymic T cell receptor delta sequences were Vdelta2. Thymic TRG and TRD repertoires appeared highly polyclonal, with Gaussian CDR3 length distributions.

This clone has more than one count but fewer than ten. Its target is not known. Thymocytes were sorted as CD3+ TCRVdelta1+ TCRVdelta2- after alphabeta T cell depletion. The template was reverse-transcribed extracted RNA. CDR3 amplicons came from multiplex PCR with pooled V-gene forward and constant-region reverse primers. TCRdb repeated clone calling on the multiplex PCR reads with CATT. The sample holds roughly 55,000 delta-chain clones, 15% to 20% seen once. CDR3 length: 18 residues. The V gene's germline CDR1 is TSWWSYY and CDR2 QGS. With V trimmed by 0 bases and J by 1 base, 10 bases remained unmatched.

The rearrangement uses TRDV1 and TRDJ1; 8 bases map to TRDD3. The specimen was Vdelta1+ gamma-delta thymocytes from the thymus. Subset described: FACS-sorted CD3+ TCRalphabeta- TCRVdelta1+ TCRVdelta2- thymocytes. The TCR comes from a boy younger than two who had congenital heart surgery. The CDR3 sequence is CALGELSANGGCTDKLIF. In DNA, the CDR3 is TGTGCTCTTGGGGAACTTTCAGCGAATGGGGGATGCACCGATAAACTCATCTTT.